The clone carrying this TCR beta chain showed up just once. The entry originates in a study of blood T cell repertoires in COVID-19. CDR1 and CDR2 from the germline V gene are SGHNT and YYREEE (reference sequence). This CDR3 is built from 16 residues. Trimming took 4 bases from V and 5 from J, leaving 19 bases between them. Adults between about 18 and 89 years of age took part from about two dozen US areas. Under the authors' procedure: Estimation of nucleated cell counts relied on the amplification of reference gene primers. This table comes from immunoSEQ multiplex PCR, and its TCRdb copy is limited to in-frame clones, with some not included. That table supplies the V and J calls and clone size; D and trimming were determined from the DNA. The table shows a few hundred thousand clones, with around 85% occurring only once.

The sample was PBMCs or T cells enriched from blood (not recorded which). V and J are TRBV5-4 and TRBJ2-1, with D possibly being TRBD2 (7 bases). This clonotype originated in a man under 40 who had recovered from COVID-19. CDR3 loop: CASSRNSGGFNNEQFF. The CDR3 region has the DNA TGTGCCAGCAGCCGCAACTCGGGGGGCTTCAACAATGAGCAGTTCTTC.